What follows are 18 T cell receptor beta chains derived from one specimen sequenced in a study of shared clonotypes between healthy human individuals. TCRdb keeps only in-frame clones here, not all; method: immunoSEQ multiplex PCR. This table holds approximately 940,000 clones, about three quarters found once. Material for sequencing was memory CD4+ T cells sorted from blood. Subset reported: CD45RA-negative fraction. The receptors originated from a man in his late teens or twenties in good health.

Remarks on this clone: Within the sample, other DNA sequences also encode this same CDR3. The chain combines TRBV11-2 with TRBJ2-1, with 7 bases identical to TRBD2. With 1 base clipped from V and 7 bases from J, the junction kept 4 bases outside the gene matches. The CDR3 runs 14 residues. CDR1 is SGHAT and CDR2 is FQNNGV in the germline V gene. CDR3 residues: CASSLGLAANEQFF. The CDR3 nucleotides read TGTGCCAGCAGCTTAGGACTAGCAGCTAATGAGCAGTTCTTC.

V is TRBV10-3 and J is TRBJ1-1; no definite D call. The CDR3 covers 11 residues. With 0 bases removed from V and 11 bases from J, the gap between germline ends came to 7 bases. Germline V gene sequence: CDR1 ENHRY, CDR2 SYGVKD. The chain's CDR3 is CAISESTSAFF. The CDR3 DNA is TGTGCCATCAGTGAGTCTACGTCCGCTTTCTTT.

This rearrangement joins TRBV5-1 to TRBJ2-2; D is unresolved. The V end lost 0 bases, the J end lost 7 bases, and 13 bases lay between the germline ends. Germline CDR1 is SGHRS and CDR2 is YFSETQ. The CDR3 has 15 residues. DNA of the CDR3: TGCGCCAGCAGCTTGGAGGGTAGCATTGGCGGGGAGCTGTTTTTT. Protein: CASSLEGSIGGELFF.

V and J are TRBV11-1 and TRBJ2-7, with D maybe TRBD1 (5 bases). The germline V gene has CDR1 SGHAT and CDR2 FQDESV (reference sequence). With 5 bases removed from V and 1 base from J, the gap between germline ends came to 12 bases. The CDR3 runs 14 residues. CDR3 nucleotide sequence: TGTGCCAGCAGCCTACCGGACAAATCCTACGAGCAGTACTTC. Translation gives CASSLPDKSYEQYF.

To note about this clone: One end of the junction is discordant with germline, which a read error may explain. This chain links TRBV5-1 with TRBJ1-2; D is perhaps TRBD1 (6 bases). The length of the CDR3 is 13 residues. Germline values: CDR1 SGHRS, CDR2 YFSETQ. The DNA of the CDR3 is TGCGCCAGCAGCCAAACAAACCGGGACACCGCGAACTTC. Amino acids: CASSQTNRDTANF.

The chain uses TRBV5-1 and TRBJ2-5, with D possibly matching TRBD1 (5 bases). The CDR3 covers 14 residues. Trimming removed 3 bases at V and 2 bases at J, with 11 bases between. Germline V gene data show CDR1 as SGHRS and CDR2 as YFSETQ. DNA for the CDR3: TGCGCCAGCAGCTCGTCTACAGGACAAGAGACCCAGTACTTC. Protein product: CASSSSTGQETQYF.

This chain joins TRBV7-2 and TRBJ2-3; 8 nucleotides line up with TRBD2. This CDR3 spans 17 amino acids. The J segment lost 4 bases and the V segment lost 1 base, leaving 10 bases of the junction unmatched. Germline CDR1 SGHTA, CDR2 FQGNSA. CDR3 protein: CASSLDPAGVGADTQYF. For the CDR3, the DNA is TGTGCCAGCAGCTTAGACCCAGCGGGAGTAGGGGCAGATACGCAGTATTTT.

V gene TRBV7-2 combines with J gene TRBJ2-1, with 11 bases identical to TRBD2. This CDR3 is built from 15 residues. The V and J ends lost 5 bases and 7 bases, in that order; junction bases with no gene match: 7. Germline V CDR1 and CDR2: SGHTA, FQGNSA. The CDR3 DNA reads TGTGCCAGCAGCCCCGGGACTAGCGGCCTAAATGAGCAGTTCTTC. Its translation: CASSPGTSGLNEQFF.

This clone was counted between two and nine times. The chain combines TRBV9 with TRBJ2-1; D is perhaps TRBD1 or TRBD2 (5 bases each). With 4 bases removed from V and 0 bases from J, the gap between germline ends came to 14 bases. The CDR3 runs 16 residues. Germline loops: CDR1 SGDLS, CDR2 YYNGEE. This CDR3 reads CASSSGTRSSYNEQFF. DNA for the CDR3: TGTGCCAGCAGCTCTGGGACGCGGAGCTCCTACAATGAGCAGTTCTTC.

A remark on this clone: Other DNA sequences in the same sample also yield this CDR3. V and J are TRBV5-1 and TRBJ2-5; D possibly uses TRBD1 or TRBD2 (5 bases each). This CDR3 comprises 14 residues. V was trimmed by 2 bases and J by 3 bases, leaving 11 bases between them. CDR1 and CDR2 (germline): SGHRS, YFSETQ. The CDR3 loop is CASSFEGSKETQYF. DNA for the CDR3: TGCGCCAGCAGCTTTGAGGGGTCCAAAGAGACCCAGTACTTC.

This sequence joins TRBV7-2 and TRBJ1-5, with 9 bases identical to TRBD1. The germline CDR1 and CDR2 sequences are SGHTA and FQGNSA. CDR3 length equals 17 residues. Germline trimming cut 0 bases from V and 2 bases from J; bases unmatched to any gene: 5. This CDR3 reads CASSLAGTGLGNQPQHF. Written as DNA, the CDR3 is TGTGCCAGCAGCTTAGCCGGGACAGGGCTAGGCAATCAGCCCCAGCATTTT.

The rearrangement links TRBV7-8 to TRBJ2-7, with D perhaps matching TRBD1 (6 bases). The germline V and J ends were trimmed by 5 bases and 2 bases, with 19 bases remaining between them. The CDR3 loop spans 16 amino acids. The V gene's germline CDR1 is SGHVS and CDR2 FQNEAQ. The CDR3, as DNA: TGTGCCAGCAGCCCTATCGACAGGAAGGGTACCTACGAGCAGTACTTC. Translation gives CASSPIDRKGTYEQYF.

The rearrangement links TRBV27 to TRBJ1-6; 7 bases fit TRBD1. The CDR3 length is 13 residues. V trimming: 5 bases; J trimming: 10 bases; junction bases outside the gene matches: 5. The germline CDR1 and CDR2 sequences are MNHEY and SMNVEV (reference sequence). The DNA of the CDR3 is TGTGCCAGCAGTCTCAACAGGGGCTCACCCCTCCACTTT. This sequence encodes CASSLNRGSPLHF.

The chain has TRBV2 and TRBJ1-1; D call uncertain. V dropped 6 bases and J dropped 0 bases, with 8 bases sitting between them. Germline V CDR1 and CDR2: SNHLY, FYNNEI. This CDR3 spans 13 amino acids. CDR3 DNA: TGTGCCAGCAGGGGGATATTGAACACTGAAGCTTTCTTT. This codes for CASRGILNTEAFF.

This chain links TRBV6-1 with TRBJ1-2, with unresolved D. The V gene's germline CDR1 is MNHNS and CDR2 SASEGT. V dropped 2 bases and J dropped 5 bases, with 9 bases sitting between them. The CDR3 is made up of 13 amino acids. As DNA, the CDR3 is TGTGCCAGCAGTGAATCAAGGCAGTATGGCTACACCTTC. Translating it yields CASSESRQYGYTF.

The chain is built from TRBV5-1 and TRBJ2-3, with 14 positions matching TRBD2. This CDR3 spans 15 amino acids. The V gene's germline CDR1 is SGHRS and CDR2 YFSETQ. V lost 4 bases to trimming and J lost 7 bases; unmatched junction nucleotides: 5. As DNA, the CDR3 is TGCGCCAGCAGCCCTGGACTAGCGGGGGGATATACGCAGTATTTT. Its protein product is CASSPGLAGGYTQYF. The variable domain in full, completed from reference TRBV5-1 and TRBJ2-3, reads KAGVTQTPRYLIKTRGQQVTLSCSPISGHRSVSWYQQTPGQGLQFLFEYFSETQRNKGNFPGRFSGRQFSNSRSEMNVSTLELGDSALYLCASSPGLAGGYTQYFGPGTRLTVL.

This clone was seen a few times. The same CDR3 can be traced to other DNA sequences in this sample. The chain recombines TRBV9 with TRBJ2-3; 10 bases fit TRBD2. Looked up from germline, CDR1 is SGDLS and CDR2 is YYNGEE. The length of the CDR3 is 15 residues. With 4 bases clipped from V and 1 base from J, the junction kept 3 bases outside the gene matches. Here the CDR3 reads CASSPLAGGTDTQYF. CDR3 coding DNA: TGTGCCAGCAGCCCCCTAGCGGGAGGCACAGATACGCAGTATTTT.

The rearrangement uses TRBV7-8 and TRBJ2-7; D call uncertain. Germline CDR1 reads SGHVS; CDR2 reads FQNEAQ. The CDR3 runs to 15 residues. The V end lost 2 bases, the J end lost 4 bases, and 15 bases lay between the germline ends. The CDR3 region has the DNA TGTGCCAGCAGCTTATTACCGCATCTTGAATACGAGCAGTACTTC. It specifies CASSLLPHLEYEQYF.